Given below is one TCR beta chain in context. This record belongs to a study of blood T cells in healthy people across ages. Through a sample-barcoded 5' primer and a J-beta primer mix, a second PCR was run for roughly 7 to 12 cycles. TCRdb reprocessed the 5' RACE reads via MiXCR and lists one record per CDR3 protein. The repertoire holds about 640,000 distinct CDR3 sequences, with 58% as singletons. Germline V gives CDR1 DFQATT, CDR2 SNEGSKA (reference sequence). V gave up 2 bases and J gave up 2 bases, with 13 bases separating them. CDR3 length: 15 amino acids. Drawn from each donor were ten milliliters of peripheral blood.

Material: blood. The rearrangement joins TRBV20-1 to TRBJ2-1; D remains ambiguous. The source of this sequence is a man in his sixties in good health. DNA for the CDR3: TGCAGTGCTAGACTCCATTACGGAGCCTACAATGAGCAGTTCTTC. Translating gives CSARLHYGAYNEQFF.